This TCR beta chain derives from a study of T cell responses to AZD1222 COVID-19 vaccine. The data were produced by immunoSEQ multiplex PCR, yet TCRdb's version contains in-frame clones alone and is incomplete. This table has approximately 70,000 clones, 75% to 85% appearing once. Pooling covered second doses at about 4 or about 12 weeks. Whole-study results and caveats: Clonal diversity may have been underestimated, and the donors were mostly white British, with more females than males. Epitopes outside B.1.351 and B.1.1.7 mutated regions reportedly drew nearly half of spike TCRs. The number of AZD1222 recipients seropositive at baseline was only five to seven.

A word on this clone: The antigen is unknown.

The TCR comes from an adult who received the AZD1222 COVID-19 vaccine. Specimen: peripheral blood, collected 28 days after the second AZD1222 dose.

CDR3 bases: TGTGCCAGCAGTGGAATGGACAGCCTCGTTGGTGGCTACACCTTC. Translated, it gives CASSGMDSLVGGYTF. V is TRBV7-9 and J is TRBJ1-2; tentatively, D is TRBD1 (6 bases). Trimming shortened V by 6 bases and J by 7 bases, and 21 bases separated the two germline ends. This CDR3 has 15 amino acids. Per the germline V gene, CDR1 is SEHNR and CDR2 is FQNEAQ (reference sequence).